These T cell receptor beta chains were read from a single sample in a study of human T cells and chemical hapten exposure. Each CDR3 protein gets one entry after TCRdb re-called the RACE reads with MiXCR. The table includes over 100,000 distinct CDR3 sequences, around 11% detected once. The starting material was whole blood, obtained in connection with sensitization to the hapten diphenylcyclopropenone (DPC). The receptor source for this set is a woman aged 50 to 60 with alopecia areata. Some clones in this sample may be carry-over from other donors' samples. CDR3s include the opening cysteine and the closing phenylalanine or tryptophan. A D gene is named only where the DNA matches it firmly. Some rows mark clone size as missing; the rest say once, few, many or name a class of expanded clone.

DNA	CDR3	length	D	size	V	J
TGTGCCAGCAGCCAAGAGGGAACAGTATCGGATACGCAGTATTTT	CASSQEGTVSDTQYF	15	.	few	TRBV3-1	TRBJ2-3
TGTGCCAGCAGTTCGACAGGGGAAGTTAACTATGGCTACACCTTC	CASSSTGEVNYGYTF	15	TRBD1	.	TRBV28	TRBJ1-2
TGCAGTGCTAGTTCGGACTTTTACGAGCAGTACTTC	CSASSDFYEQYF	12	.	many	TRBV20-1	TRBJ2-7
TGTGCCAGCAGCTTAGGTTTTGGGGAGGCCTACGAGCAGTACTTC	CASSLGFGEAYEQYF	15	.	.	TRBV7-9	TRBJ2-7
TGTGCCTGGAGTGACGTTACGCGGGGAGTGGGGGAGACCCAGTACTTC	CAWSDVTRGVGETQYF	16	.	many	TRBV30	TRBJ2-5
TGTGCCAGCAGCGTTATTACGGCCCTTCTGGGGACTGAAGCTTTCTTT	CASSVITALLGTEAFF	16	.	many	TRBV2	TRBJ1-1
TGTGCCAGCAGTTTAGAGCCACTAGCGGGAGGGGACGAGCAGTACTTC	CASSLEPLAGGDEQYF	16	TRBD2	few	TRBV28	TRBJ2-7
TGTGCCAGCAGCTTATCTAGCGGGTCCGCAGATACGCAGTATTTT	CASSLSSGSADTQYF	15	TRBD2	.	TRBV7-2	TRBJ2-3
TGTGCCAGCAGCTTAGAGCTTGAGCAGTTCTTC	CASSLELEQFF	11	.	few	TRBV11-2	TRBJ2-1
TGCAGTGCTAGACAGGGGAATCAGCCCCAGCATTTT	CSARQGNQPQHF	12	.	many	TRBV20-1	TRBJ1-5
TGTGCCATCAGTGAGGCACAGGGACCCCTCCACTTT	CAISEAQGPLHF	12	.	.	TRBV10-3	TRBJ1-6
TGCAGTGCTGGTGGACTAGCGGGAGCGTACAATGAGCAGTTCTTC	CSAGGLAGAYNEQFF	15	TRBD2	few	TRBV20-1	TRBJ2-1
TGTGCCAGCAGTTCAGGAGGGTTAGGGGCCAACGTCCTGACTTTC	CASSSGGLGANVLTF	15	.	.	TRBV6-6	TRBJ2-6
TGCAGCGTGATACAGGGGTATAGCAATCAGCCCCAGCATTTT	CSVIQGYSNQPQHF	14	TRBD1	many	TRBV29-1	TRBJ1-5
TGTGCCAGCAGATTGGGGACCTACGAGCAGTACTTC	CASRLGTYEQYF	12	.	few	TRBV7-9	TRBJ2-7
TGCGCCAGCAGCCTCCGACAGGGGGGGGATGGCTACACCTTC	CASSLRQGGDGYTF	14	TRBD1	few	TRBV4-1	TRBJ1-2
TGTGCCAGCAGCCAGGGGGTGGGCAGCAATCAGCCCCAGCATTTT	CASSQGVGSNQPQHF	15	.	few	TRBV3-1	TRBJ1-5
TGTGCCAGCAGTTCCCGGACTATGCCTGCCACAGATACGCAGTATTTT	CASSSRTMPATDTQYF	16	.	many	TRBV12-3/TRBV12-4	TRBJ2-3
TGTGCCAGCAGCTTAGTTCGCGACAGGGCCTACGAGCAGTACTTC	CASSLVRDRAYEQYF	15	TRBD1	few	TRBV7-9	TRBJ2-7
TGTGCCAGCAGCCCCTACTTGACTGGGACTAGCGGACTTACCGGGGAGCTGTTTTTT	CASSPYLTGTSGLTGELFF	19	TRBD2	.	TRBV4-2	TRBJ2-2
TGCAGTGCTAGGCGGGGGGCGTATGCAGATACGCAGTATTTT	CSARRGAYADTQYF	14	TRBD2	few	TRBV20-1	TRBJ2-3
TGTGCCAGCAGCTCAGGGACTGGGAAGACCCAGTACTTC	CASSSGTGKTQYF	13	.	few	TRBV7-2	TRBJ2-5
TGTGCCACCAGTGATCCCGGGACCCCGACCGGGGAGCTGTTTTTT	CATSDPGTPTGELFF	15	.	.	TRBV24-1	TRBJ2-2
TGTGCCAGCAGTTTCGACTACACTCTAGCCAAAAACATTCAGTACTTC	CASSFDYTLAKNIQYF	16	.	few	TRBV27	TRBJ2-4